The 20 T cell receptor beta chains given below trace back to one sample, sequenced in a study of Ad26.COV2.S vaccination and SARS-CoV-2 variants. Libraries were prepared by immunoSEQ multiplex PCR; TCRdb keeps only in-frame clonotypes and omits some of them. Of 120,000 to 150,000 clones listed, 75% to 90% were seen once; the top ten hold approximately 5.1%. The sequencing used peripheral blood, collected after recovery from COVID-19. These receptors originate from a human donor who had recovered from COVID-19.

The CDR3 DNA sequence: TGTGCCAGCAGTTTGTTCAGGGAGGGCTCCTACGAGCAGTACTTC. The encoded protein is CASSLFREGSYEQYF. V and J are TRBV28 and TRBJ2-7; TRBD2 matches 7 bases. The CDR3 totals 15 residues. With 3 bases clipped from V and 0 bases from J, the junction kept 5 bases outside the gene matches. The germline gives CDR1 MDHEN, CDR2 SYDVKM. The whole variable domain, filled in from reference TRBV28 and TRBJ2-7, reads DVKVTQSSRYLVKRTGEKVFLECVQDMDHENMFWYRQDPGLGLRLIYFSYDVKMKEKGDIPEGYSVSREKKERFSLILESASTNQTSMYLCASSLFREGSYEQYFGPGTRLTVT.

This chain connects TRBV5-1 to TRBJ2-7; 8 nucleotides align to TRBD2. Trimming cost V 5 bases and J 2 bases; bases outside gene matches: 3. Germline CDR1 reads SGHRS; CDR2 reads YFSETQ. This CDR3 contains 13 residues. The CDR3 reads CASSERGTYEQYF. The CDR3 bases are TGCGCCAGCAGTGAGCGGGGGACCTACGAGCAGTACTTC. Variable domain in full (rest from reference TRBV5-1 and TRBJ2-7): KAGVTQTPRYLIKTRGQQVTLSCSPISGHRSVSWYQQTPGQGLQFLFEYFSETQRNKGNFPGRFSGRQFSNSRSEMNVSTLELGDSALYLCASSERGTYEQYFGPGTRLTVT.

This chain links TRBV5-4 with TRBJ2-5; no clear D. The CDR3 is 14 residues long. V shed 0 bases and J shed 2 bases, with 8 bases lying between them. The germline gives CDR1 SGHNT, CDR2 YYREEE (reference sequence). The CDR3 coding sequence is TGTGCCAGCAGCTTGGGGGTACGGCAAGAGACCCAGTACTTC. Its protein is CASSLGVRQETQYF.

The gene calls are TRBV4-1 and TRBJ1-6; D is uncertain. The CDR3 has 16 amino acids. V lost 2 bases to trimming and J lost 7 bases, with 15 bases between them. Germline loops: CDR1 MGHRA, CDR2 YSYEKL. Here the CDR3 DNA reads TGCGCCAGCAGCCAACGTCAGACGGGGAGGAATTCACCCCTCCACTTT. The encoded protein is CASSQRQTGRNSPLHF.

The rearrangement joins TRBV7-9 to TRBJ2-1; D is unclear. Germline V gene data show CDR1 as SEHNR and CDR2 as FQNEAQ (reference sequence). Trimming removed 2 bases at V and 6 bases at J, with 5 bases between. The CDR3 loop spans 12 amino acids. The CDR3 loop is CASSLIGNEQFF. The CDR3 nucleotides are TGTGCCAGCAGCTTAATAGGCAATGAGCAGTTCTTC.

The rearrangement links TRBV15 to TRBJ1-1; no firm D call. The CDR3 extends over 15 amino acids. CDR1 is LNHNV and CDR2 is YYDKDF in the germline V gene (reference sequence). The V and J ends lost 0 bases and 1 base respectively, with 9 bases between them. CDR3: CATSRDYGRNTEAFF. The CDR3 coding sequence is TGTGCCACCAGCAGAGATTATGGGCGGAACACTGAAGCTTTCTTT.

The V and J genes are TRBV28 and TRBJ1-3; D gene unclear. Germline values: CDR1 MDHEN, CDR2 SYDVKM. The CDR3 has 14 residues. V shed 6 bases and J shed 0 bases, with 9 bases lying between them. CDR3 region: CASSPGSSGNTIYF. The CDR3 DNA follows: TGTGCCAGCAGCCCCGGTAGCTCTGGAAACACCATATATTTT.

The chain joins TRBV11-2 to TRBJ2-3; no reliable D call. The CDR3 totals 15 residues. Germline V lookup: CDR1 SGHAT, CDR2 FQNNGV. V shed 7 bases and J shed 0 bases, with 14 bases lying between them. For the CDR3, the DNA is TGTGCCAGCACCCCCCGGGTAGCTAGCACAGATACGCAGTATTTT. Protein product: CASTPRVASTDTQYF.

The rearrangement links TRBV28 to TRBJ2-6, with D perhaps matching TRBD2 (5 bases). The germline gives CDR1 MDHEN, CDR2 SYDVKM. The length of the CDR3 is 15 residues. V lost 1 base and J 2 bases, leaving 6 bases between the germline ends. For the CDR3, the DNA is TGTGCCAGCAGTTTATCGGGAACTGGGGCCAACGTCCTGACTTTC. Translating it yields CASSLSGTGANVLTF. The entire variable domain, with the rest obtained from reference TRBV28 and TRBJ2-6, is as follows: DVKVTQSSRYLVKRTGEKVFLECVQDMDHENMFWYRQDPGLGLRLIYFSYDVKMKEKGDIPEGYSVSREKKERFSLILESASTNQTSMYLCASSLSGTGANVLTFGAGSRLTVL.

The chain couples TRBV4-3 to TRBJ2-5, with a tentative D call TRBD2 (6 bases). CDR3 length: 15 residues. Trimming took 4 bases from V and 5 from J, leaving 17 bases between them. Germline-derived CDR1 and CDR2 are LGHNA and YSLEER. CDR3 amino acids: CASSRARGFGETQYF. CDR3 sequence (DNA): TGCGCCAGCAGCCGAGCACGGGGGTTCGGGGAGACCCAGTACTTC.

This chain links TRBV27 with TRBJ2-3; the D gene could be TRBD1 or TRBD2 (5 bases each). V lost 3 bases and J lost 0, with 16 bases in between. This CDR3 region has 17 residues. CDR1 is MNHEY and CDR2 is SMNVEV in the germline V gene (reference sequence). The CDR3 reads CASSLAGTRLSTDTQYF. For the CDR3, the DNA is TGTGCCAGCAGTTTGGCAGGGACCCGTCTAAGCACAGATACGCAGTATTTT.

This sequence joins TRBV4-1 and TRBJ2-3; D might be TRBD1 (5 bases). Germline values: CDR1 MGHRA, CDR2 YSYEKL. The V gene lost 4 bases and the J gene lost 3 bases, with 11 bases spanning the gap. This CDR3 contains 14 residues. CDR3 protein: CASSPGPSTDTQYF. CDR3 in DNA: TGCGCCAGCAGCCCAGGGCCCTCGACAGATACGCAGTATTTT.

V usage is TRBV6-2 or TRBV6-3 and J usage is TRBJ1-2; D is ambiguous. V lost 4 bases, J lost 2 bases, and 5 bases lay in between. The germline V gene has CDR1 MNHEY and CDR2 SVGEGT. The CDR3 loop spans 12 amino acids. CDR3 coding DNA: TGTGCCAGCAGTTTAGAGAACTATGGCTACACCTTC. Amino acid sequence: CASSLENYGYTF.

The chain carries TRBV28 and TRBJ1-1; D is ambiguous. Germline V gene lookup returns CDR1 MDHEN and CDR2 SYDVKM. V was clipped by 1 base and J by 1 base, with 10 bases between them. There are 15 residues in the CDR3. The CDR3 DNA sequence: TGTGCCAGCAGTTTATTATGGGTTGGGAACACTGAAGCTTTCTTT. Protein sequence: CASSLLWVGNTEAFF.

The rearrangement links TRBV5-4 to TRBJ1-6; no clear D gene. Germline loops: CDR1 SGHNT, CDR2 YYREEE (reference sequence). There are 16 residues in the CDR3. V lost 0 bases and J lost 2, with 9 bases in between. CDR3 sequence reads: CASSLGGVAYNSPLHF. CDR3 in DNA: TGTGCCAGCAGCTTGGGGGGTGTAGCCTATAATTCACCCCTCCACTTT.

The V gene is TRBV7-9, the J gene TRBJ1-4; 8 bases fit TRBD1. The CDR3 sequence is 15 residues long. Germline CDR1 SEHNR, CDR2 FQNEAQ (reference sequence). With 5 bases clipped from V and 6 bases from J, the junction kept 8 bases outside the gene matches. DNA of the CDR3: TGTGCCAGCAGCGAACCCGGACAGGGCGATGAAAAACTGTTTTTT. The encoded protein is CASSEPGQGDEKLFF.

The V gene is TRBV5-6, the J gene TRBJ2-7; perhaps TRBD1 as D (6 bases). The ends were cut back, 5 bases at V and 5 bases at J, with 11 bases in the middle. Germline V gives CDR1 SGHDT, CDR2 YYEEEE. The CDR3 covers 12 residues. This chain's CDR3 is CASSPRTDEQYF. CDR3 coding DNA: TGTGCCAGCAGTCCTAGGACAGACGAGCAGTACTTC.

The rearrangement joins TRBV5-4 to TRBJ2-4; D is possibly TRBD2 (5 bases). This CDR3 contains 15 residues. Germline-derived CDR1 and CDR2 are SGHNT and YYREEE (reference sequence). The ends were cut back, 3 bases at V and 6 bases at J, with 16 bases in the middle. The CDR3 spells CASSSPAEGGNIQYF. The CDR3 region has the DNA TGTGCCAGCAGCTCCCCCGCGGAAGGAGGAAACATTCAGTACTTC.

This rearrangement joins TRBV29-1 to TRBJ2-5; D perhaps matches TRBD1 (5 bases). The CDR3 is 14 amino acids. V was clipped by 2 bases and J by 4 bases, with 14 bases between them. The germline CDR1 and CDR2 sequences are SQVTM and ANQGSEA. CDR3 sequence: CSVEPDSPGETQYF. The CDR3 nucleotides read TGCAGCGTTGAACCCGACAGCCCAGGAGAGACCCAGTACTTC.

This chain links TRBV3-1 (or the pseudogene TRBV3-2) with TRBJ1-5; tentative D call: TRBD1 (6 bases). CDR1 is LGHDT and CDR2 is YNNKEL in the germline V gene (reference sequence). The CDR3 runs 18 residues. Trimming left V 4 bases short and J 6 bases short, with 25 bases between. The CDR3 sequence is CASSLQGRAGAISQPQHF. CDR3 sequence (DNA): TGTGCCAGCAGCCTCCAAGGTCGGGCGGGGGCGATTAGTCAGCCCCAGCATTTT.